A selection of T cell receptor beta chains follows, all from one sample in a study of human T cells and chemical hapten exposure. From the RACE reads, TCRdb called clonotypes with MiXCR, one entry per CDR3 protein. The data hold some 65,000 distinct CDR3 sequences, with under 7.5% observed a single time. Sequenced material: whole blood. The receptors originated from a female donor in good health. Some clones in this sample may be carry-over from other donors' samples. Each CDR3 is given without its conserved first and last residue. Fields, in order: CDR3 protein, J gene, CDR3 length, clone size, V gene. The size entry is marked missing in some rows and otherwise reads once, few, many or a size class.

ASSLYTANTEAF | TRBJ1-1 | 12 | . | TRBV7-8
SALPRVPYADTQY | TRBJ2-3 | 13 | many | TRBV20-1
ASSPRLAQETQY | TRBJ2-5 | 12 | many | TRBV5-4
SVARYNEQF | TRBJ2-1 | 9 | many | TRBV29-1
ASSRRTGGSGANVLT | TRBJ2-6 | 15 | many | TRBV7-8
ASSPIPSRLGNAGELF | TRBJ2-2 | 16 | many | TRBV27
AWKGQITDTQY | TRBJ2-3 | 11 | . | TRBV30
ASSLPRGSEAF | TRBJ1-1 | 11 | . | TRBV7-2
SVGETGGTHEQY | TRBJ2-7 | 12 | few | TRBV29-1
ASATGGSSYEQY | TRBJ2-7 | 12 | . | TRBV28
ASRGFGTDTQY | TRBJ2-3 | 11 | . | TRBV2
SVEDTRGTEAF | TRBJ1-1 | 11 | . | TRBV29-1
ASSLQGSSGNTIY | TRBJ1-3 | 13 | many | TRBV6-6
ASSQVGGSGNTIY | TRBJ1-3 | 13 | few | TRBV14
ASSSLPAQNQY | TRBJ2-5 | 11 | . | TRBV28
ASSSPGLLTGANVLT | TRBJ2-6 | 15 | few | TRBV28
ASTPLAGGATQY | TRBJ2-5 | 12 | few | TRBV6-5
ASSPAGHSGNTIY | TRBJ1-3 | 13 | few | TRBV25-1
ASSVAADTQY | TRBJ2-3 | 10 | many | TRBV9
ASSYSIGRGETQY | TRBJ2-5 | 13 | many | TRBV6-5
ASSYIVASGANVLT | TRBJ2-6 | 14 | many | TRBV6-2/TRBV6-3
ASSLGRGSPYEQY | TRBJ2-7 | 13 | many | TRBV12-3/TRBV12-4
ASSSQTRGVSYEQY | TRBJ2-7 | 14 | many | TRBV12-3/TRBV12-4
ASSEGGVGANVLT | TRBJ2-6 | 13 | many | TRBV27
ASGLAGDTGELF | TRBJ2-2 | 12 | many | TRBV6-6
SASGVEQY | TRBJ2-7 | 8 | many | TRBV20-1
ASSLPGAGTEAF | TRBJ1-1 | 12 | few | TRBV5-1
ASSQDRGTSNEQF | TRBJ2-1 | 13 | many | TRBV4-2
ASRPSWGGDGYT | TRBJ1-2 | 12 | many | TRBV2
ASSSWTGEGTGELF | TRBJ2-2 | 14 | few | TRBV5-6
ASRDGQRVPEAF | TRBJ1-1 | 12 | many | TRBV6-5
ASGLVFWGRDSFNEQF | TRBJ2-1 | 16 | . | TRBV12-5
ASSADSADTQY | TRBJ2-3 | 11 | many | TRBV7-8
SASNGLNSYEQY | TRBJ2-7 | 12 | few | TRBV20-1
ASSEGENQPQH | TRBJ1-5 | 11 | many | TRBV2
ASSSDGVMNTEAF | TRBJ1-1 | 13 | . | TRBV5-1
SVGGRVREDQPQH | TRBJ1-5 | 13 | . | TRBV29-1
ARSRQGAGGIQY | TRBJ2-4 | 12 | few | TRBV5-3
ASTDGGIPYGYT | TRBJ1-2 | 12 | many | TRBV6-1
AWSVQDREGEKLF | TRBJ1-4 | 13 | . | TRBV30
SARDRRGPQPQH | TRBJ1-5 | 12 | . | TRBV20-1
ASSYMGQGTEAF | TRBJ1-1 | 12 | . | TRBV6-5
ASSSRQGRRQY | TRBJ2-7 | 11 | . | TRBV12-3/TRBV12-4
ASSGRTGRTGELF | TRBJ2-2 | 13 | once | TRBV7-9
ATRPGKGLEGREQF | TRBJ2-1 | 14 | many | TRBV6-6
SAVLPPGQGGSYNSPLH | TRBJ1-6 | 17 | many | TRBV20-1
SASVGGAGYNEQF | TRBJ2-1 | 13 | . | TRBV20-1
ASSSPLFGRGNIQY | TRBJ2-4 | 14 | . | TRBV11-2
ASSRTGEEQY | TRBJ2-7 | 10 | many | TRBV12-3/TRBV12-4
ASGSPTGTFGYT | TRBJ1-2 | 12 | few | TRBV12-5
SAHRGYGYT | TRBJ1-2 | 9 | many | TRBV20-1
SAWDFYNEQF | TRBJ2-1 | 10 | many | TRBV29-1
ASSPGTGNTGELF | TRBJ2-2 | 13 | many | TRBV7-8
ASSISGSGNEQF | TRBJ2-1 | 12 | . | TRBV12-3/TRBV12-4
ASSLSMDGNTEAF | TRBJ1-1 | 13 | many | TRBV27
ASSLESPVFLF | TRBJ2-1 | 11 | many | TRBV7-9
ASRTSDTYEQY | TRBJ2-7 | 11 | few | TRBV12-3/TRBV12-4
SVGQGRGTEAF | TRBJ1-1 | 11 | . | TRBV29-1
ASSRLAGARTDTQY | TRBJ2-3 | 14 | many | TRBV28
ASSYIYGYT | TRBJ1-2 | 9 | many | TRBV6-2/TRBV6-3